These 2 T cell receptor beta chains were all obtained from the same sample, sequenced in a study of cytotoxic CD8 clonotypes in ibrutinib-treated CLL. The assay was immunoSEQ multiplex PCR, and TCRdb's table has in-frame clones only and misses some. The sample has roughly 40,000 clones, over 60% seen once. Sample: PBMCs, taken after 12 months of ibrutinib treatment. Source of these receptors: a human donor with chronic lymphocytic leukemia.

This clone was seen a few times. The chain has TRBV4-2 and TRBJ2-5; 14 bases match TRBD2. Trimming removed 3 bases from V and 4 bases from J; junction bases left unmatched: 4. The germline CDR1 and CDR2 sequences are LGHNA and YNFKEQ. This CDR3 is 16 amino acids long. As DNA, the CDR3 is TGTGCCAGCAGCCAGGGGGGACTAGCGGGAGTAGAGACCCAGTACTTC. It codes for CASSQGGLAGVETQYF.

The genes are TRBV14 and TRBJ2-3; possible D gene TRBD1, 8 bases. The V end was cut by 4 bases, the J end by 6 bases, with 17 bases between. Germline V gene data show CDR1 as SGHDN and CDR2 as FVKESK. The CDR3 totals 15 residues. CDR3 sequence: CASSPLQGGPDTQYF. CDR3 DNA sequence: TGTGCCAGCAGCCCCTTACAGGGGGGGCCCGATACGCAGTATTTT.